This entry describes one T cell receptor (beta chain). This clonotype was counted ten times or more. Its antigen is unknown. No base quality information exists; no much larger clone differs at one position. Without any cell sorting, total RNA and DNA were extracted together from around 18-30 mg of bulk tissue using the AllPrep DNA/RNA mini kit. Four or five patients with histopathologically diagnosed primary liver carcinoma underwent surgical resection in China between late 2015 and 2016. At the time of sampling, the patients were treatment-naive and had chronic HBV infection. Each tumor was sampled at five spatially separated regions: the tumor centre plus the superior, inferior, left-lateral and right-lateral poles. According to histology, viable tumor cells made up more than 80% of every tumor sample. Pieces of fresh tumor and adjacent tissue were cut in half, with one half kept in RNAlater at -80 degrees C and the other half sent for histology.

This sample stems from a study of tumor-infiltrating lymphocytes in primary liver carcinoma (dated by TCRdb to 2016 to 2017). For the wider study: The five patients, three men and two women aged 30 to 69 years, had hepatocellular carcinoma (four) or combined HCC and intrahepatic cholangiocarcinoma (one). The tumors of the five patients were staged as T1-T3 N0M0, with maximum diameters ranging from about 4.2 to 11 cm. Samples yielded roughly 3.65 to 7.13 million productive TCRbeta reads; read depth did not differ significantly between tissue types. The study combined TCRbeta repertoire sequencing, expression microarrays and whole-exome sequencing across five regions of each liver tumor, with adjacent normal tissue and blood. TCRbeta repertoire sequencing covered some 35 specimens from 5 patients: roughly 25 tumor regions, 5 adjacent noncancerous liver tissues and 5 peripheral blood samples. To link TCRbeta repertoire diversity to the local molecular phenotype, the approximately 23 tumor region samples were profiled with Agilent mRNA microarrays. Reproducibility between technical replicate repertoires was high, with correlation coefficients above 0.95 and mean shared-clone rates approximately 0.88. Paper-wide results and their limitations: Only roughly 7-25% of top clones appeared in all five regions of a tumor, which suggests that tumor-infiltrating T cells are spatially heterogeneous. Only the TCR beta chain was sequenced, so true repertoire diversity is likely underestimated because unpaired alpha chains were not captured. With just 4 or 5 patients in the study, the authors point out that the findings should be validated in a larger study. The top 250 clones accounted for a significantly greater share of the repertoire in tumors than in blood (p = 0.039). Since the samples were bulk and unsorted, there was no way to compare CD4+ and CD8+ T cell repertoires. Repertoire overlap was higher between tumor regions (mean roughly 35%) than tumor-adjacent (around 17%) or tumor-blood (approximately 14%) pairs, consistent with antigen-driven expansion.

Starting from around 500 ng total RNA, TCRbeta-specific cDNA was produced by reverse transcription with a constant-region primer and ProtoScript II reverse transcriptase. TCRbeta libraries were built with three nested multiplex PCR rounds, a slightly modified ARM-PCR procedure. Multiplex TRBV1-TRBV30 forward primers and a Cbeta reverse primer were used in the first two PCR rounds, each of which was run for approximately 9 cycles. Sample barcodes and Illumina adapters were added in a final 25-cycle PCR using Deep VentR polymerase. Before sequencing, amplicons of 200-500 bp were purified from gel using a QIAquick gel extraction kit. An Illumina HiSeq 2500 was used to sequence the TCRbeta amplicons, generating 250-bp paired-end reads. The authors' pipeline ran thus. Reads were quality-trimmed with Trimmomatic v0.33, and paired reads were merged with FLASH v1.2.11 to recover full CDR3 sequences. V, D and J germline segments were assigned to the rearranged TCRbeta sequences by MiGEC v1.2.1b. Clonotype statistics, along with Shannon-Wiener diversity indices, were calculated using VDJtools v1.0.0. Except for diversity analysis, only the 250 most abundant clonotypes of each sample were used in subsequent analyses to reduce sampling bias. The public reads were reanalyzed by TCRdb: fastp trimming at Q25, MiXCR alignment, in-frame beta chains only. Rows with a matching CDR3 protein are joined into one entry that keeps the most common DNA and genes. TCRdb, not the original authors, processed these V and J calls. The sample includes tens of thousands of distinct CDR3 sequences, with 55% to 85% observed a single time. The ten biggest clones cover approximately 19% of the sample.

The CDR1 and CDR2 encoded by the germline V gene are SGHDN and FVKESK. Counted from cysteine to phenylalanine, this CDR3 has 12 amino acids. Left in the record is the CDR3 DNA by itself, 36 bases read in frame from the first base. V lost 1 base and J lost 14 bases; the stretch between them is 14 bases long. The rearranged chain carries TRBV14 and TRBJ1-2, with a weak D call of TRBD1 (6 bases match). Sequencing used liver tumor tissue from sampling region 1. The sample's cell subset or site label is to be understood as: tumor region T1, superior pole. The TCR was taken from a man between 35 and 55 years old with primary liver carcinoma and hepatitis B virus infection. The CDR3 region reads CASSQARTVLTF. In nucleotide form, the sequence is TGTGCCAGCAGCCAAGCCCGGACAGTTTTAACCTTC. With the portions outside the CDR3 filled from the reference TRBV14 and TRBJ1-2 genes, the complete variable region becomes EAGVTQFPSHSVIEKGQTVTLRCDPISGHDNLYWYRRVMGKEIKFLLHFVKESKQDESGMPNNRFLAERTGGTYSTLKVQPAELEDSGVYFCASSQARTVLTFGSGTRLTVV.